One and the same sample provided the 25 T cell receptor beta chains below, sequenced in a study of T cells after yellow fever vaccination. TCRdb reprocessed the 5' RACE reads with MiXCR, giving one entry per CDR3 protein. Of hundreds of thousands of distinct CDR3 sequences listed, 11% are singletons. The source was PBMCs, collected on the day of the first yellow fever vaccination. The receptors were gathered from a man aged 18 to 30 who received the YFV17D yellow fever vaccine.

The J gene is TRBJ1-1, the V gene TRBV7-3; D gene unclear. Trimming left V 3 bases short and J 7 bases short, with 12 bases between. CDR1 SGHTA and CDR2 FQGTGA come from the germline V gene. The CDR3 extends over 13 amino acids. CDR3 protein: CASSFNGRSEAFF. DNA of the CDR3: TGTGCCAGCAGCTTCAATGGACGAAGTGAAGCTTTCTTT.

The chain has TRBV18 and TRBJ1-3; 9 bases align to TRBD1. The CDR3 has 18 amino acids. Germline V gives CDR1 KGHSH, CDR2 LQKENI. Unmatched junction bases numbered 10, after V lost 0 bases and J lost 4 bases. CDR3: CASSPPAGTGILGNTIYF. CDR3 sequence (DNA): TGTGCCAGCTCACCACCGGCCGGGACAGGGATTCTCGGAAACACCATATATTTT.

In this sample, this clonotype turned up a few times. The V gene is TRBV28, the J gene TRBJ1-5; weak D call: TRBD1 (5 bases). Germline CDR1 is MDHEN and CDR2 is SYDVKM. V lost 7 bases, J lost 4 bases, and 17 bases lay in between. The CDR3 is 15 residues long. DNA of the CDR3: TGTGCCAGCACCGGTGGGGGAGGCCTTAATCAGCCCCAGCATTTT. Its protein is CASTGGGGLNQPQHF.

This clonotype was seen only a few times. The gene calls are TRBV5-6 and TRBJ2-5, with TRBD1 as a possible D gene (5 bases). This CDR3 comprises 14 residues. CDR1 is SGHDT, CDR2 YYEEEE, per germline. V was clipped by 4 bases and J by 1 base, with 11 bases between them. The CDR3 region has the DNA TGTGCCAGCAGCGCCTCAGGGTTCCAAGAGACCCAGTACTTC. This sequence encodes CASSASGFQETQYF.

V is TRBV4-3 and J is TRBJ1-1, with D perhaps matching TRBD1 (5 bases). Trimming removed 0 bases at V and 4 bases at J, with 15 bases between. CDR1 LGHNA and CDR2 YSLEER come from the germline V gene. CDR3 size: 16 residues. In DNA, the CDR3 is TGCGCCAGCAGCCAAGATCGGGGGGGGGTCCGCACTGAAGCTTTCTTT. Translated, it gives CASSQDRGGVRTEAFF.

This clonotype showed up just a few times. The rearrangement links TRBV18 to TRBJ2-3; unclear D gene. The CDR3 is made up of 14 amino acids. Trimming pared 0 bases from V and 3 bases from J, leaving 7 bases between. Per germline, CDR1 KGHSH and CDR2 LQKENI. Here the CDR3 DNA reads TGTGCCAGCTCACCACCGCTTAGAACAGATACGCAGTATTTT. Translated, it gives CASSPPLRTDTQYF.

This clonotype has a handful of counts. The J gene is TRBJ2-1, the V gene TRBV20-1, with 9 positions matching TRBD2. Germline CDR1 DFQATT, CDR2 SNEGSKA (reference sequence). With V trimmed by 6 bases and J by 0 bases, 6 bases remained unmatched. The CDR3 consists of 15 residues. The CDR3 DNA sequence: TGCAGTGCCCCCCGCGGGGGGGCCTCCTACAATGAGCAGTTCTTC. Translated: CSAPRGGASYNEQFF.

This clonotype was observed a few times. The genes are TRBV5-5 and TRBJ2-7; the D gene is possibly TRBD2 (7 bases). CDR3 length: 15 residues. Per the germline V gene, CDR1 is SGHKS and CDR2 is YYEKEE (reference sequence). Trimming stripped 1 base from V and 4 bases from J, with 15 bases between. The CDR3 sequence: CASSLIAGAPYEQYF. CDR3 bases: TGTGCCAGCAGCTTGATCGCGGGGGCCCCTTACGAGCAGTACTTC.

This rearrangement joins TRBV10-3 to TRBJ2-1; D not resolved. Germline V lookup: CDR1 ENHRY, CDR2 SYGVKD. The CDR3 runs 12 residues. V gave up 10 bases and J gave up 6 bases, with 13 bases separating them. CDR3: CATATPSNEQFF. DNA of the CDR3: TGTGCCACCGCGACCCCTAGCAATGAGCAGTTCTTC.

This clonotype occurred many times. The J gene is TRBJ1-1, the V gene TRBV5-1; D remains ambiguous. The CDR3 spans 12 residues. The V end lost 4 bases, the J end lost 6 bases, and 10 bases lay between the germline ends. Germline CDR1 and CDR2: SGHRS and YFSETQ. In DNA form, the CDR3 reads TGCGCCAGCAGCGCCGACGTTTCTGAAGCTTTCTTT. Residues: CASSADVSEAFF.

The chain uses TRBV18 and TRBJ2-7, with D possibly matching TRBD1 (5 bases). The CDR3 extends over 15 amino acids. Trimming removed 0 bases at V and 5 bases at J, with 14 bases between. Germline lookup yields CDR1 KGHSH and CDR2 LQKENI. CDR3 sequence reads: CASSPPVAGLDEQYF. DNA for the CDR3: TGTGCCAGCTCACCACCGGTCGCAGGGTTGGACGAGCAGTACTTC.

The V call is TRBV28, the J call TRBJ1-6; 9 bases agree with TRBD1. The CDR3 totals 15 residues. Germline-derived CDR1 and CDR2 are MDHEN and SYDVKM. With V trimmed by 5 bases and J by 8 bases, 7 bases remained unmatched. CDR3 region: CASSRRDRDHSPLHF. In nucleotides, the CDR3 is TGTGCCAGCAGTCGCCGGGACAGGGACCATTCACCCCTCCACTTT.

This clonotype has just a few counts. The chain links TRBV5-1 to TRBJ1-3; D gene unclear. Germline assignment: CDR1 SGHRS and CDR2 YFSETQ. Trimming removed 4 bases from V and 0 bases from J, with 11 bases in between. The CDR3 consists of 15 residues. CDR3 amino acids: CASSLSTFSGNTIYF. The CDR3 DNA reads as TGCGCCAGCAGCCTGTCGACATTCTCTGGAAACACCATATATTTT. The complete variable domain, with remaining parts taken from reference TRBV5-1 and TRBJ1-3, reads KAGVTQTPRYLIKTRGQQVTLSCSPISGHRSVSWYQQTPGQGLQFLFEYFSETQRNKGNFPGRFSGRQFSNSRSEMNVSTLELGDSALYLCASSLSTFSGNTIYFGEGSWLTVV.

The V and J genes are TRBV7-2 and TRBJ2-1, with 12 bases lining up with TRBD2. The V gene end was trimmed by 3 bases and the J gene end by 8 bases; junction bases not matched to a gene: 5. The CDR3 runs to 15 residues. Germline CDR1 reads SGHTA; CDR2 reads FQGNSA. DNA of the CDR3: TGTGCCAGCAGCTTTTCTAGCGGGGGGGTCGATGAGCAGTTCTTC. Translated: CASSFSSGGVDEQFF.

This clonotype was seen a few times. The chain uses TRBV9 and TRBJ1-6, with 7 bases lining up with TRBD1. Per germline, CDR1 SGDLS and CDR2 YYNGEE. This CDR3 is built from 20 residues. Trimming removed 0 bases from V and 0 bases from J; junction bases left unmatched: 12. CDR3 loop: CASSVEGGQRSISYNSPLHF. The DNA for the CDR3 is TGTGCCAGCAGCGTAGAGGGGGGACAGAGATCGATCTCCTATAATTCACCCCTCCACTTT.

The V and J genes are TRBV6-2 or TRBV6-3 and TRBJ2-7, with a tentative D call TRBD1 (5 bases). Germline V gene data show CDR1 as MNHEY and CDR2 as SVGEGT. V gave up 5 bases and J gave up 3 bases, with 17 bases separating them. This CDR3 spans 15 amino acids. CDR3 DNA sequence: TGTGCCAGCAGTAGACCTACACAGGTCGTCTACGAGCAGTACGTC. Amino acid sequence: CASSRPTQVVYEQYV.

This clonotype has more than one count but fewer than ten. The chain joins TRBV29-1 to TRBJ2-5; D is unresolved. V lost 6 bases to trimming and J lost 2 bases, with 13 bases between them. In germline, CDR1 is SQVTM, CDR2 ANQGSEA. CDR3 size: 13 residues. The CDR3 DNA is TGCAGCGTCGTTTGGATCCTGCAAGAGACCCAGTACTTC. It translates to CSVVWILQETQYF.

The table lists this clonotype with a few counts. The V gene is TRBV12-3 or TRBV12-4, the J gene TRBJ2-4; perhaps TRBD1 as D (5 bases). The CDR3 covers 15 residues. Trimming stripped 6 bases from V and 4 bases from J, with 16 bases between. The CDR3 loop is CASRQTMGPKNIQYF. The CDR3 nucleotides are TGTGCCAGCAGGCAGACCATGGGGCCAAAAAACATTCAGTACTTC.

This clonotype was seen ten or more times. The chain has TRBV12-3 or TRBV12-4 and TRBJ2-6; no firm D call. The CDR3 runs 15 residues. Trimming cost V 2 bases and J 1 base, with 6 bases left between them. In DNA form, the CDR3 reads TGTGCCAGCAGTTTATTGGGGTCTGGGGCCAACGTCCTGACTTTC. This encodes CASSLLGSGANVLTF.

The sample holds many counts of this clonotype. This sequence joins TRBV5-1 and TRBJ2-7; unclear D gene. In germline, CDR1 is SGHRS, CDR2 YFSETQ. This CDR3 has 14 residues. Trimming pared 4 bases from V and 0 bases from J, leaving 11 bases between. In DNA, the CDR3 is TGCGCCAGCAGCGGGATGGGCGTCTCCTACGAGCAGTACTTC. Its protein is CASSGMGVSYEQYF.

This clonotype was counted only a few times. The chain couples TRBV5-6 to TRBJ2-5; D is perhaps TRBD2 (6 bases). The CDR3 has 13 amino acids. Germline V CDR1 and CDR2: SGHDT, YYEEEE. The V gene lost 2 bases and the J gene lost 5 bases, with 10 bases spanning the gap. CDR3 DNA sequence: TGTGCCAGCAGCTTCCGGACTATCGAGACCCAGTACTTC. Translation: CASSFRTIETQYF.

This clonotype occurred a few times. This chain links TRBV6-1 with TRBJ2-7; D might be TRBD2 (7 bases). The germline V gene has CDR1 MNHNS and CDR2 SASEGT. Deletions cut 6 bases from V and 6 bases from J, with 24 bases between. The CDR3 covers 16 residues. The CDR3 DNA reads as TGTGCCAGCAGATCATTAGACGGGGGGCGCAGGTCCGAGCAGTACTTC. Its protein product is CASRSLDGGRRSEQYF.

J is TRBJ1-1 and V is TRBV5-1; D gene unclear. CDR3 length: 15 residues. Germline V gene sequence: CDR1 SGHRS, CDR2 YFSETQ. Trimming cost V 4 bases and J 0 bases, with 13 bases left between them. DNA of the CDR3: TGCGCCAGCAGCCCCGGCGCCTTCGTGAACACTGAAGCTTTCTTT. Amino acid sequence: CASSPGAFVNTEAFF. The whole variable domain, filled in from reference TRBV5-1 and TRBJ1-1, reads KAGVTQTPRYLIKTRGQQVTLSCSPISGHRSVSWYQQTPGQGLQFLFEYFSETQRNKGNFPGRFSGRQFSNSRSEMNVSTLELGDSALYLCASSPGAFVNTEAFFGQGTRLTVV.

V is TRBV6-1 and J is TRBJ1-4; D may be TRBD1 (5 bases). Trimming pared 6 bases from V and 7 bases from J, leaving 12 bases between. There are 13 residues in the CDR3. Per the germline V gene, CDR1 is MNHNS and CDR2 is SASEGT. CDR3 nucleotide sequence: TGTGCCAGCAGGATTGGGGGGGGTGAAAAACTGTTTTTT. Translating gives CASRIGGGEKLFF.

This clonotype showed up just a few times. V gene TRBV6-4 combines with J gene TRBJ2-2, with unresolved D. The germline gives CDR1 MRHNA, CDR2 SNTAGT. Between the trimmed V and J ends, which lost 5 bases and 2 bases, there was a span of 12 bases. The CDR3 contains 15 residues. As DNA, the CDR3 is TGTGCCAGCAGTCCGATGAGCAGTAACACCGGGGAGCTGTTTTTT. Its protein product is CASSPMSSNTGELFF.